This paragraph reports one T cell receptor (beta chain). Its antigen has not been determined. Nothing much larger sits one base from this clone, and base qualities are not available. This sample was taken from a study of early T cells in non-severe SARS-CoV-2 infection (dated by TCRdb to about 2021). In terms of the full investigation: TCR sequencing used bulk RNA from unsorted whole blood, so alpha and beta chains could not be paired.

A case-control design nested within a healthcare worker cohort in London, UK, was used, with weekly nasopharyngeal swab PCR tests and blood sampling performed. Healthcare workers were enrolled in the week of the UK lockdown, from 23 to 31 March 2020, and were followed every week for up to roughly 15 weeks. The library relied on 5' RACE. Data came from a NextSeq 500. In the TCR library protocol, unique molecular identifiers were attached to individual cDNA molecules to correct for PCR bias and sequencing error. TCR alpha and beta chains were both sequenced, and the abundances of alpha and beta sequences in each sample were closely correlated with each other. The authors' pipeline ran thus. Decombinator V4 was used to annotate TCR sequences for V gene, J gene and CDR3. Expanded TCRs were defined as changing significantly between any two time points under a Poisson model with p below 0.0001. TCR abundances were normalised to the total number of TCRs sequenced in each sample and reported as counts per million. VDJdb, accessed on 1 November 2021, was searched for TCRs annotated for CMV, EBV and SARS-CoV-2, and TCRs annotated for more than one antigen were excluded. TCRdb redid the processing of the public reads, applying fastp at Q25 and MiXCR, and retained in-frame beta chains. Every CDR3 protein is listed once, alongside the most common genes and DNA of its rows. The V and J calls here are based on TCRdb, not the publication. The sample data list over 55,000 distinct CDR3 sequences, and roughly a tenth of these were observed just once. 1.2% of the sample lies in the top ten.

Broad study findings and their caveats: VDJdb matching was skewed toward anti-spike CD8 responses, so virus-specific expansions were likely underestimated and private and CD4 specificities were missed.

The sequence was collected from an adult who was a healthcare worker with PCR-confirmed SARS-CoV-2 infection or an uninfected control (not recorded which). Sequenced input: whole blood.

This receptor has the CDR3 CASGDRALTEAFF. The nucleotides read TGTGCCAGCGGGGACAGGGCACTCACGGAAGCTTTCTTT. The chain was built from TRBV6-6 and TRBJ1-1, with 9 middle bases fitting TRBD1. The cysteine opens and the phenylalanine closes a CDR3 of 13 amino acids. Only CDR3 DNA is held: 39 bases, read in frame from base 1. V loses 8 bases at its end and J loses 8 bases; junction bases beyond the gene matches: 9. The germline V gene (reference sequence) specifies MNHNY as CDR1 and SVGAGI as CDR2.